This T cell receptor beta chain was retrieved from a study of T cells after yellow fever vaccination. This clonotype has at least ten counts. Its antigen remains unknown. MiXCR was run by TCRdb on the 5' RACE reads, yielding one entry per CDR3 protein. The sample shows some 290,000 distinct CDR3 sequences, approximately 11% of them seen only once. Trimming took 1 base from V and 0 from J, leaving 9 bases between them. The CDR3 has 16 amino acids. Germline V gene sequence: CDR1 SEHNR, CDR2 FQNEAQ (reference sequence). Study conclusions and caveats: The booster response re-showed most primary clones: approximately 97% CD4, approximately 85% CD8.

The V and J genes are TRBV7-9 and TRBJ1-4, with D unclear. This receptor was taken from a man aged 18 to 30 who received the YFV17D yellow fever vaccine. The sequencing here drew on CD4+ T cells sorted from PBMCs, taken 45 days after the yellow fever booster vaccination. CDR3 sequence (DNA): TGTGCCAGCAGCTTAGGAAGGAGGGCAACTAATGAAAAACTGTTTTTT. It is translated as CASSLGRRATNEKLFF.